This TCR beta chain comes out of a study of cytomegalovirus exposure and HLA in healthy donors. This clone was detected only once. CDR3 size: 13 residues. Germline-derived CDR1 and CDR2 are SGHTA and FQGNSA. V lost 4 bases to trimming and J lost 10 bases, with 11 bases between them. Vbeta (60) and Jbeta (13) primers were used in the PCR. Generated by immunoSEQ multiplex PCR, the TCRdb table keeps only in-frame clones and is missing some. The sample lists about 130,000 clones; approximately 82% were seen once. This sequence originates from a boy younger than 10 in good health and CMV-seronegative. Specimen: PBMCs. This chain links TRBV7-2 with TRBJ1-6; D is unclear. The CDR3 reads CASSSLRGSPLHF. CDR3 in DNA: TGTGCCAGCAGCTCGCTAAGAGGCTCACCCCTCCACTTT.